This T cell receptor beta chain was captured in a study of T-cell reconstitution after alpha-beta-depleted transplantation in children. The CDR3 length is 12 residues. Deletions cut 6 bases from V and 2 bases from J, with 6 bases between. This clonotype was detected many times. The antigen is unknown. Findings and caveats of the study: Reportedly, roughly two months post-transplant, alpha-beta T cells arose from several hundred expanded graft clones. Day-60 TCRbeta diversity that was high in some patients was derived from surviving recipient T cells and thymic progenitors. Newly produced T cells mostly provided counts and TCRbeta diversity after one year, as hyperexpanded clones declined.

Preparing the TCRbeta library involved the use of unique molecular identifiers. MiXCR, applied by TCRdb to the PCR reads, yields one record per CDR3 protein. The data hold 500,000 to 600,000 distinct CDR3 sequences, with about a quarter observed a single time. This sequence joins TRBV12-3 or TRBV12-4 and TRBJ2-3; no definite D call. The input for sequencing was PBMCs, taken before TCRalphabeta/CD19-depleted stem cell transplant. The TCR was taken from a boy under two years old with Wiskott-Aldrich syndrome, due to receive a stem cell transplant. CDR3 amino acids: CASRRTTDTQYF. The CDR3 nucleotides read TGTGCCAGCAGACGAACCACAGATACGCAGTATTTT.